Below are 32 T cell receptor beta chains sequenced from a single sample in a study of early T cells in non-severe SARS-CoV-2 infection. TCRdb re-called the 5' RACE reads with MiXCR, one entry per CDR3 protein. The data show approximately 46,000 distinct CDR3 sequences, approximately 6% seen once. Sequences were obtained from whole blood. All receptors derive from an adult who was a healthcare worker with PCR-confirmed SARS-CoV-2 infection or an uninfected control (not recorded which).

The chain uses TRBV29-1 and TRBJ2-2; D possibly corresponds to TRBD1 (5 bases). CDR3 length: 14 amino acids. The germline V and J ends were trimmed by 4 bases and 8 bases, with 17 bases remaining between them. Germline assignment: CDR1 SQVTM and CDR2 ANQGSEA. The CDR3 DNA follows: TGCAGCGTTGTATTCGGACACCCGACTGGGGAGCTGTTTTTT. This gives the protein CSVVFGHPTGELFF.

In its sample, this clonotype was seen many times. The genes are TRBV5-1 and TRBJ1-2; no clear D. CDR3 length: 13 amino acids. The V gene's germline CDR1 is SGHRS and CDR2 YFSETQ. The V and J ends lost 6 bases and 6 bases respectively, with 15 bases between them. CDR3 amino acids: CASTKSPEDGYTF. CDR3 nucleotides: TGCGCCAGCACCAAATCACCGGAGGATGGCTACACCTTC. Looking up the rest from reference TRBV5-1 and TRBJ1-2 gives the full variable domain: KAGVTQTPRYLIKTRGQQVTLSCSPISGHRSVSWYQQTPGQGLQFLFEYFSETQRNKGNFPGRFSGRQFSNSRSEMNVSTLELGDSALYLCASTKSPEDGYTFGSGTRLTVV.

The chain carries TRBV18 and TRBJ1-6; maybe TRBD1 (5 bases). The CDR3 extends over 13 amino acids. Looked up from germline, CDR1 is KGHSH and CDR2 is LQKENI. With 5 bases removed from V and 10 bases from J, the gap between germline ends came to 12 bases. The CDR3 DNA reads TGTGCCAGCTCAGCAGGGATGCGCTCACCCCTCCACTTT. Translation gives CASSAGMRSPLHF.

This clonotype has at least ten counts. The chain couples TRBV11-3 to TRBJ2-3; TRBD1 agrees at 8 bases. Losses at the gene ends were 5 bases for V and 1 base for J; bases not matched to a gene: 5. The CDR3 has 15 residues. Germline V gene sequence: CDR1 SGHNT, CDR2 YENEEA. The CDR3 sequence is CASSTGQGGTDTQYF. DNA for the CDR3: TGTGCCAGCAGCACAGGACAGGGAGGCACAGATACGCAGTATTTT. The whole variable domain, filled in from reference TRBV11-3 and TRBJ2-3, reads EAGVVQSPRYKIIEKKQPVAFWCNPISGHNTLYWYLQNLGQGPELLIRYENEEAVDDSQLPKDRFSAERLKGVDSTLKIQPAELGDSAVYLCASSTGQGGTDTQYFGPGTRLTVL.

This clonotype was detected a few times. This chain links TRBV3-1 with TRBJ1-6, with D unresolved. This CDR3 spans 15 amino acids. The germline V gene encodes CDR1 LGHDT and CDR2 YNNKEL (reference sequence). Trimming pared 1 base from V and 14 bases from J, leaving 18 bases between. DNA for the CDR3: TGTGCCAGCAGCCAAGGATACAGTTCCCCCCGGGCCCTCCACTTT. Its translation: CASSQGYSSPRALHF.

This clonotype was counted ten times or more. The rearrangement uses TRBV20-1 and TRBJ1-5, with unresolved D. Germline V gene data show CDR1 as DFQATT and CDR2 as SNEGSKA (reference sequence). V gave up 2 bases and J gave up 4 bases, with 0 bases separating them. This CDR3 region has 10 residues. The CDR3 sequence: CSARNQPQHF. The CDR3 bases are TGCAGTGCTAGAAATCAGCCCCAGCATTTT.

This chain connects TRBV15 to TRBJ1-2, with TRBD1 matching over 11 bases. V lost 5 bases to trimming and J lost 4 bases; unmatched junction nucleotides: 3. CDR3 length: 14 residues. Germline CDR1 reads LNHNV; CDR2 reads YYDKDF (reference sequence). The CDR3 spells CATSGTGGLYGYTF. The CDR3 DNA is TGTGCCACCAGCGGGACAGGGGGACTCTATGGCTACACCTTC. The whole variable domain, filled in from reference TRBV15 and TRBJ1-2, reads DAMVIQNPRYQVTQFGKPVTLSCSQTLNHNVMYWYQQKSSQAPKLLFHYYDKDFNNEADTPDNFQSRRPNTSFCFLDIRSPGLGDTAMYLCATSGTGGLYGYTFGSGTRLTVV.

Many counts were recorded for this clonotype. The chain combines TRBV5-1 with TRBJ1-1; 8 nucleotides line up with TRBD1. Germline V CDR1 and CDR2: SGHRS, YFSETQ. The V segment lost 0 bases and the J segment 2 bases; nucleotides outside the gene matches: 6. This CDR3 is built from 16 residues. In nucleotides, the CDR3 is TGCGCCAGCAGCTTGGAATGGACAGGGACAAACACTGAAGCTTTCTTT. This encodes CASSLEWTGTNTEAFF. Based on the CDR3 plus reference TRBV5-1 and TRBJ1-1, the full variable domain is KAGVTQTPRYLIKTRGQQVTLSCSPISGHRSVSWYQQTPGQGLQFLFEYFSETQRNKGNFPGRFSGRQFSNSRSEMNVSTLELGDSALYLCASSLEWTGTNTEAFFGQGTRLTVV.

This clonotype came up many times. The chain employs TRBV29-1 and TRBJ2-3; either TRBD1 or TRBD2 may supply D (5 bases each). Germline V CDR1 and CDR2: SQVTM, ANQGSEA. Trimming removed 1 base at V and 2 bases at J, with 13 bases between. The CDR3 loop spans 15 amino acids. The CDR3 DNA sequence: TGCAGCGTTGAAGGGGATGTGGGGGACACAGATACGCAGTATTTT. It yields the protein CSVEGDVGDTDTQYF.

This clonotype was recorded a few times. The gene calls are TRBV4-2 and TRBJ1-2, with TRBD1 matching 8 bases. This CDR3 has 16 amino acids. Germline-derived CDR1 and CDR2 are LGHNA and YNFKEQ. V shed 0 bases and J 4 bases; nucleotides not matched to a gene: 7. For the CDR3, the DNA is TGTGCCAGCAGCCAAGAGGCAGGGGGCTTTAGCTATGGCTACACCTTC. It is translated as CASSQEAGGFSYGYTF.

In this sample, this clonotype turned up many times. The gene calls are TRBV20-1 and TRBJ2-5; D may match TRBD1 or TRBD2 (5 bases each). The CDR3 runs to 15 residues. Germline-derived CDR1 and CDR2 are DFQATT and SNEGSKA (reference sequence). V lost 2 bases and J 5 bases, leaving 18 bases between the germline ends. CDR3 amino acids: CSARLGDVKRETQYF. The CDR3 DNA reads TGCAGTGCTAGACTGGGGGACGTTAAACGGGAGACCCAGTACTTC.

This clonotype was counted many times. The rearrangement joins TRBV10-2 to TRBJ2-7, with D possibly being TRBD1 (6 bases). Trimming shortened V by 3 bases and J by 0 bases, and 9 bases separated the two germline ends. Germline V lookup: CDR1 WSHSY, CDR2 SAAADI. This CDR3 has 14 amino acids. In DNA form, the CDR3 reads TGCGCCAGCAGTGATCAGGGGTTCTCCTACGAGCAGTACTTC. It yields the protein CASSDQGFSYEQYF.

This clonotype has at least ten counts. The chain recombines TRBV6-5 with TRBJ2-5; TRBD1 agrees at 8 bases. Unmatched junction bases numbered 9, after V lost 8 bases and J lost 7 bases. The CDR3 runs 13 residues. The germline V gene encodes CDR1 MNHEY and CDR2 SVGAGI. CDR3 sequence: CASRRTGSGTQYF. CDR3 sequence (DNA): TGTGCCAGCCGCCGGACAGGGTCAGGGACCCAGTACTTC.

The chain carries TRBV6-6 and TRBJ1-4, with 7 bases matching TRBD1. Germline CDR1 reads MNHNY; CDR2 reads SVGAGI (reference sequence). The CDR3 consists of 14 residues. With 5 bases clipped from V and 7 bases from J, the junction kept 7 bases outside the gene matches. The chain's CDR3 is CASSLRGPGEKLFF. CDR3 DNA: TGTGCCAGCAGTCTAAGGGGGCCGGGTGAAAAACTGTTTTTT.

This clonotype was seen ten or more times. The genes are TRBV7-9 and TRBJ2-7; D gene unclear. The ends were cut back, 0 bases at V and 3 bases at J, with 6 bases in the middle. Per the germline V gene, CDR1 is SEHNR and CDR2 is FQNEAQ (reference sequence). CDR3 size: 13 residues. The CDR3 nucleotides read TGTGCCAGCAGCTTAGCGCGCAGCTACGAGCAGTACTTC. Protein: CASSLARSYEQYF.

The sample holds a few counts of this clonotype. J is TRBJ2-7 and V is TRBV28; no reliable D call. CDR3 length: 12 amino acids. Trimming left V 5 bases short and J 3 bases short, with 8 bases between. Germline-derived CDR1 and CDR2 are MDHEN and SYDVKM. CDR3 sequence (DNA): TGTGCCAGCAGTCTGACATACTACGAGCAGTACTTC. It is translated as CASSLTYYEQYF.

This clonotype occurred a few times. The J gene is TRBJ2-3, the V gene TRBV4-3, with 7 bases matching TRBD1. The CDR3 extends over 16 amino acids. V dropped 4 bases and J dropped 2; count of bases not matched to a gene: 9. Per the germline V gene, CDR1 is LGHNA and CDR2 is YSLEER. CDR3 sequence reads: CASSPITGVTTDTQYF. The CDR3 nucleotides are TGCGCCAGCAGCCCGATTACAGGGGTGACCACAGATACGCAGTATTTT.

This clonotype showed up just a few times. The CDR3 nucleotides read TGTGCCAGCAGTGGGGGGACAGGGGAGCACGAGCAGTACTTC. It translates to CASSGGTGEHEQYF. The chain couples TRBV27 to TRBJ2-7; 10 bases are shared with TRBD1. The V and J ends lost 5 bases and 5 bases, in that order; junction bases with no gene match: 6. The germline CDR1 and CDR2 sequences are MNHEY and SMNVEV (reference sequence). The CDR3 loop spans 14 amino acids.

The table lists this clonotype with a few counts. CDR3 loop: CASSRAGTNTEAFF. Written as DNA, the CDR3 is TGTGCCAGCAGTCGGGCAGGCACGAACACTGAAGCTTTCTTT. The J gene is TRBJ1-1, the V gene TRBV7-2, with D uncertain. The CDR3 is 14 amino acids. The V gene's germline CDR1 is SGHTA and CDR2 FQGNSA. Trimming took off 6 bases at V and 1 base at J, with 12 bases between the two ends.

The J gene is TRBJ2-1, the V gene TRBV11-3, with a possible D match to TRBD1 (5 bases). This CDR3 comprises 15 residues. V shed 1 base and J shed 6 bases, with 13 bases lying between them. Germline CDR1 and CDR2: SGHNT and YENEEA. CDR3 residues: CASSLVNRPLNEQFF. The CDR3 DNA sequence: TGTGCCAGCAGCTTAGTCAACAGGCCCCTCAATGAGCAGTTCTTC.

The V and J genes are TRBV7-8 and TRBJ2-1; D possibly corresponds to TRBD2 (6 bases). With 5 bases removed from V and 4 bases from J, the gap between germline ends came to 18 bases. Per germline, CDR1 SGHVS and CDR2 FQNEAQ. This CDR3 spans 16 amino acids. The CDR3 region is CASSLRQFGTYNEQFF. The CDR3, as DNA: TGTGCCAGCAGCCTCCGACAGTTTGGGACTTACAATGAGCAGTTCTTC.

There are a few counts of this clonotype. The V and J genes are TRBV3-1 and TRBJ2-3; TRBD2 matches 11 bases. This CDR3 has 18 amino acids. CDR1 and CDR2 (germline): LGHDT, YNNKEL (reference sequence). V was pared by 3 bases and J by 1 base, with 9 bases of the junction left unmatched. The CDR3 coding sequence is TGTGCCAGCAGCCACCCCGGGACTAGCGGATGGGGCACAGATACGCAGTATTTT. It is translated as CASSHPGTSGWGTDTQYF.

This clonotype has at least ten counts. The CDR3 reads CASSLEASGANVLTF. In nucleotides, the CDR3 is TGTGCCAGCAGCTTAGAAGCGTCTGGGGCCAACGTCCTGACTTTC. The chain links TRBV7-9 to TRBJ2-6; D call uncertain. This CDR3 is 15 amino acids long. The germline V gene has CDR1 SEHNR and CDR2 FQNEAQ (reference sequence). Trimming removed 1 base from V and 1 base from J, with 5 bases in between.

This clonotype came up many times. The rearrangement links TRBV28 to TRBJ1-1, with D possibly TRBD1 on 5 matching bases. CDR3 length: 13 residues. The germline CDR1 and CDR2 sequences are MDHEN and SYDVKM. Trimming took off 3 bases at V and 4 bases at J, with 9 bases between the two ends. The CDR3 region has the DNA TGTGCCAGCAGTTTTACGGGACCCACTGAAGCTTTCTTT. Its protein is CASSFTGPTEAFF.

The sample holds many counts of this clonotype. The chain employs TRBV19 and TRBJ1-5; D call uncertain. Germline CDR1 is LNHDA and CDR2 is SQIVND (reference sequence). Trimming took 11 bases from V and 0 from J, leaving 17 bases between them. This CDR3 comprises 15 residues. This chain's CDR3 is CAVRRTAHSNQPQHF. The CDR3 DNA follows: TGTGCCGTAAGGAGAACAGCTCATAGCAATCAGCCCCAGCATTTT.

This clonotype turned up a few times. The chain employs TRBV15 and TRBJ1-6; perhaps TRBD1 as D (5 bases). Looked up from germline, CDR1 is LNHNV and CDR2 is YYDKDF (reference sequence). The V gene lost 0 bases and the J gene lost 6 bases, with 15 bases spanning the gap. The CDR3 length is 17 residues. CDR3 amino acids: CATSRDAGTAANSPLHF. DNA for the CDR3: TGTGCCACCAGCAGAGATGCCGGGACCGCCGCTAATTCACCCCTCCACTTT.

A few counts support this clonotype. The V gene is TRBV28, the J gene TRBJ2-1; D could derive from TRBD1 or TRBD2 (5 bases each). CDR3 length: 13 amino acids. In germline, CDR1 is MDHEN, CDR2 SYDVKM. The germline V and J ends were trimmed by 10 bases and 7 bases, with 17 bases remaining between them. The CDR3 is CATHRDLGNEQFF. The CDR3 DNA follows: TGTGCCACGCACCGGGACCTGGGGAATGAGCAGTTCTTC.

In its sample, this clonotype was seen a few times. The V and J genes are TRBV28 and TRBJ1-5; D unresolved. V was pared by 3 bases and J by 4 bases, with 13 bases between. This CDR3 is built from 15 residues. Germline assignment: CDR1 MDHEN and CDR2 SYDVKM. CDR3 protein: CASSLTYFSNQPQHF. In nucleotides, the CDR3 is TGTGCCAGCAGTTTGACCTACTTTTCAAATCAGCCCCAGCATTTT.

This clonotype came up many times. The chain uses TRBV12-3 or TRBV12-4 and TRBJ1-3; no clear D. The CDR3 is 12 residues long. V was cut by 2 bases and J by 4 bases, with 3 bases left in between. CDR3 sequence (DNA): TGTGCCAGCAGTTTAACCGGAAACACCATATATTTT. This codes for CASSLTGNTIYF.

This clonotype was detected only a few times. The V call is TRBV11-2, the J call TRBJ2-5; no clear D gene. Trimming removed 4 bases at V and 0 bases at J, with 12 bases between. The germline V gene has CDR1 SGHAT and CDR2 FQNNGV. CDR3 length: 15 residues. CDR3 loop: CASSSPLAYQETQYF. The CDR3 region has the DNA TGTGCCAGCAGCTCCCCACTGGCGTACCAAGAGACCCAGTACTTC.

This clonotype is a singleton in its sample. V and J are TRBV20-1 and TRBJ2-5; D perhaps matches TRBD2 (7 bases). The CDR3 sequence is 15 residues long. CDR1 DFQATT and CDR2 SNEGSKA come from the germline V gene (reference sequence). Trimming removed 6 bases from V and 5 bases from J, with 22 bases in between. CDR3 protein: CSASSGGAKEETQYF. The CDR3 nucleotides are TGCAGTGCAAGTAGTGGGGGGGCGAAGGAGGAGACCCAGTACTTC.

This clonotype was seen many times. This rearrangement joins TRBV11-2 to TRBJ1-4; TRBD1 matches at 9 bases. J was trimmed by 4 bases and V by 5 bases; bases with no gene match: 5. CDR1 is SGHAT, CDR2 FQNNGV, per germline. The CDR3 has 15 amino acids. CDR3 region: CASSRRTGVNEKLFF. The CDR3 bases are TGTGCCAGCAGCCGCCGGACAGGGGTTAATGAAAAACTGTTTTTT.